This T cell receptor (beta chain) was found in a study of blood T cell repertoires in COVID-19. The V gene end was trimmed by 3 bases and the J gene end by 6 bases; junction bases not matched to a gene: 11. The length of the CDR3 is 17 residues. Germline CDR1 LNHDA, CDR2 SQIVND (reference sequence). The table came from immunoSEQ multiplex PCR; TCRdb's copy has only in-frame clones and leaves some out. The sample includes approximately 190,000 clones, approximately 84% of them seen just once. The sample was peripheral blood. The chain couples TRBV19 to TRBJ2-4; 10 positions agree with TRBD1. The sequence was collected from a human donor with acute or convalescent COVID-19. The donor label of this sample is uncertain. The CDR3 loop reads CASSIPRQGARGNIQYF. CDR3 nucleotides: TGTGCCAGTAGTATTCCCCGACAGGGGGCGAGGGGAAACATTCAGTACTTC.